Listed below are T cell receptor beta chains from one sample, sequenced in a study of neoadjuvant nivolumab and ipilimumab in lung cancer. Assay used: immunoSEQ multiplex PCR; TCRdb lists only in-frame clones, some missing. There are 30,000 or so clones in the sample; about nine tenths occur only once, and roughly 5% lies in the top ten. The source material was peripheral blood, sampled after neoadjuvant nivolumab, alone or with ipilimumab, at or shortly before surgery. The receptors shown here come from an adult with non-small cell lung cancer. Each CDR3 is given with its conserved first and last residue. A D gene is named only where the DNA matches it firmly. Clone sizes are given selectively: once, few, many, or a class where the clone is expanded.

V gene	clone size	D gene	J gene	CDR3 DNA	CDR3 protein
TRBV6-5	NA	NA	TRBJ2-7	TGTGCCAGCAGTGGGGCAAACTTCTACGAGCAGTACTTC	CASSGANFYEQYF
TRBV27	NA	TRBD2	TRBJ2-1	TGTGCCAGCAGTCCCCGGGGGGGGTGGGGCAATGAGCAGTTCTTC	CASSPRGGWGNEQFF
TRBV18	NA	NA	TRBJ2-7	TGTGCCAGCTCACCTTTAAGCGGGTACTACGAGCAGTACTTC	CASSPLSGYYEQYF
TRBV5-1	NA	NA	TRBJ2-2	TGCGCCAGCGCTCCTGGAACTAACACCGGGGAGCTGTTTTTT	CASAPGTNTGELFF
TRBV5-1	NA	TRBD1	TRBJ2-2	TGCGCCAGCAGCCCCCGACAGGGTGCGTCCGGGGAGCTGTTTTTT	CASSPRQGASGELFF
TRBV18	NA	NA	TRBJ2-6	TGTGCCAGCTCACCCCTCTCTGGGGCCAACGTCCTGACTTTC	CASSPLSGANVLTF
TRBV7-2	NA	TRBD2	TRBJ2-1	TGTGCCAGCAGCTTAACTAGCGGGGTACCTCGAAATGAGCAGTTCTTC	CASSLTSGVPRNEQFF
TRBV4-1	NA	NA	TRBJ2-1	TGCGCCAGCAGCCAAGAAGCCCAAAGGCAGCCAGTACGCAATGAGCAGTTCTTC	CASSQEAQRQPVRNEQFF
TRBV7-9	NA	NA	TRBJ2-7	TGTGCCAGCAGCTTAGGGGATACCTACGAGCAGTACTTC	CASSLGDTYEQYF
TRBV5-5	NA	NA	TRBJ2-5	TGTGCCAGCAGCGGGGACCAGGCCCAAGAGACCCAGTACTTC	CASSGDQAQETQYF
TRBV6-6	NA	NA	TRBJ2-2	TGTGCCAGTGGGGGTAGCGGGAACACCGGGGAGCTGTTTTTT	CASGGSGNTGELFF
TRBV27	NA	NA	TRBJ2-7	TGTGCCAGCAGTTTTCGGACGGCGGTGGCGTACGAGCAGTACTTC	CASSFRTAVAYEQYF
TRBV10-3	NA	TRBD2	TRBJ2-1	TGTGCCATCAGTGGGGGGACTAGCGGGAACAATGAGCAGTTCTTC	CAISGGTSGNNEQFF
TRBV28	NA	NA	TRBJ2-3	TGTGCCAGCAGTTTCGCTCAGGGAACAGATACGCAGTATTTT	CASSFAQGTDTQYF
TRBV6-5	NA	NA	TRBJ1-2	TGTGCCAGCAGCCCCTCTGTGACAGCGAACTATGGCTACACCTTC	CASSPSVTANYGYTF
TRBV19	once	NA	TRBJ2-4	TGTGCCAGTAGCTTTATTTACAGTTGGATGGGGGAAGCAAACATTCAGTACTTC	CASSFIYSWMGEANIQYF
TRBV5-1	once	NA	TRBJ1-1	TGCGCCAGCAGCTATCCCCGAGGGACACCCACGAACACTGAAGCTTTCTTT	CASSYPRGTPTNTEAFF